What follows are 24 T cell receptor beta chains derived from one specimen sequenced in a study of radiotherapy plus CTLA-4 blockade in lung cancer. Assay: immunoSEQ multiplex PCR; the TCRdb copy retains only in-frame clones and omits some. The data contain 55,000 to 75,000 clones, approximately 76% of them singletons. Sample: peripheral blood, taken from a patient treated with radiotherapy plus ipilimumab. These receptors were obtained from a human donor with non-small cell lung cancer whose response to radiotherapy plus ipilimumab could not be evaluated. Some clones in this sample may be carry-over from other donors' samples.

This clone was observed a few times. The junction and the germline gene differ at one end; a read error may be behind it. The CDR3: CASSGGGHGEQYF. In DNA, the CDR3 is TGTGCCAGCAGTGGGGGGGGCCATGGCGAGCAGTACTTC. The chain combines TRBV10-3 with TRBJ2-7; tentative D call: TRBD2 (7 bases). The CDR3 is 13 amino acids. Per the germline V gene, CDR1 is ENHRY and CDR2 is SYGVKD.

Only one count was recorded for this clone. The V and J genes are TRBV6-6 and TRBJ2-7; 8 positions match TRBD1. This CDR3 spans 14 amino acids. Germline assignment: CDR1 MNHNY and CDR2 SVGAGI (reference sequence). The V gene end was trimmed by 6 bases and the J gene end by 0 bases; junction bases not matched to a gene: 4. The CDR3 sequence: CASRLDRGSYEQYF. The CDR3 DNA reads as TGTGCCAGCAGACTCGACAGGGGCTCCTACGAGCAGTACTTC.

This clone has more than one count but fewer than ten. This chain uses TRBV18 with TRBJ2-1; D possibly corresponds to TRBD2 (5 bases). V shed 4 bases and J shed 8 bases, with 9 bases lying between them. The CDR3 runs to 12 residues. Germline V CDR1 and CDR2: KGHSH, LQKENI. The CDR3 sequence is CASSRLEDEQFF. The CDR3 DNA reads TGTGCCAGCTCACGCCTGGAGGATGAGCAGTTCTTC.

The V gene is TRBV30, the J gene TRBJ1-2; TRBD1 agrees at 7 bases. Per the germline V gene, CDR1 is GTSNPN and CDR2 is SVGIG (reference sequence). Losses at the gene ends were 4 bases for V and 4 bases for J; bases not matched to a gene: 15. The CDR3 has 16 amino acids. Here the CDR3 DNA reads TGTGCCTGGATACCATATACGGCAGGGGGACTCTATGGCTACACCTTC. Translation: CAWIPYTAGGLYGYTF.

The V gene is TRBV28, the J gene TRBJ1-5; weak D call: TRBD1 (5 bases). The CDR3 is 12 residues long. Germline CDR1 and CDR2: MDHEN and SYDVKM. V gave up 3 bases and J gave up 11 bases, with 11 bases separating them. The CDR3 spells CASSFRVGAQHF. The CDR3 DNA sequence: TGTGCCAGCAGTTTCAGGGTTGGAGCCCAGCATTTT. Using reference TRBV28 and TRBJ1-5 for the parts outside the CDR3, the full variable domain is DVKVTQSSRYLVKRTGEKVFLECVQDMDHENMFWYRQDPGLGLRLIYFSYDVKMKEKGDIPEGYSVSREKKERFSLILESASTNQTSMYLCASSFRVGAQHFGDGTRLSIL.

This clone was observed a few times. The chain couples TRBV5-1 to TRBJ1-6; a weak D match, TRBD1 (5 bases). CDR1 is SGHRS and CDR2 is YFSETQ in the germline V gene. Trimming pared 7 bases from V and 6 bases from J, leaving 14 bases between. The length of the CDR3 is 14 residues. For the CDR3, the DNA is TGCGCCAGCCACGAGACAGAAGCTAATTCACCCCTCCACTTT. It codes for CASHETEANSPLHF.

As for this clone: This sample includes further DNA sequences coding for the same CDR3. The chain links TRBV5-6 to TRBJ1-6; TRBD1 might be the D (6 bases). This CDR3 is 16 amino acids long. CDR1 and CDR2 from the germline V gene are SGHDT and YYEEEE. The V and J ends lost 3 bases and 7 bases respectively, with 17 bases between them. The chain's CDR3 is CASSSGPAGANSPLHF. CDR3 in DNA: TGTGCCAGCAGCTCAGGCCCGGCAGGGGCCAATTCACCCCTCCACTTT.

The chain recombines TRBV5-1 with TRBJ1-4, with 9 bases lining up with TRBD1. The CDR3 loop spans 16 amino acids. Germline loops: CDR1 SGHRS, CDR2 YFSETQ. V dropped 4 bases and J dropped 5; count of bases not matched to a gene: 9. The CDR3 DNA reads TGCGCCAGCAGCCTAAAGAGAGACAGGGGGAATGAAAAACTGTTTTTT. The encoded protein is CASSLKRDRGNEKLFF.

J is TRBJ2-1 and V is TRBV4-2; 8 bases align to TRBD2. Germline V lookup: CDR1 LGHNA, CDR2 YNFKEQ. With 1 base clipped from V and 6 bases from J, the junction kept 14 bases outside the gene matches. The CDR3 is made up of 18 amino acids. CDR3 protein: CASSQGRSSLADGNEQFF. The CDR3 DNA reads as TGTGCCAGCAGCCAAGGGAGAAGCTCACTAGCGGACGGCAATGAGCAGTTCTTC.

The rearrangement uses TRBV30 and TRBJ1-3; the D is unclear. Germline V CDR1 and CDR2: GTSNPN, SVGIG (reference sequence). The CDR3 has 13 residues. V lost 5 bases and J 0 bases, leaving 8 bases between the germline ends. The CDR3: CAWDTYSGNTIYF. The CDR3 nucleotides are TGTGCCTGGGACACGTACTCTGGAAACACCATATATTTT.

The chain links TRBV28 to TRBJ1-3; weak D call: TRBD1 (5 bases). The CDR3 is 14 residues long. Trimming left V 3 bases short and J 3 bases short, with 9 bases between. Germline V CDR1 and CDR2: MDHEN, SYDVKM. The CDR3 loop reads CASSFYRFGNTIYF. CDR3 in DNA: TGTGCCAGCAGTTTTTACAGGTTTGGAAACACCATATATTTT.

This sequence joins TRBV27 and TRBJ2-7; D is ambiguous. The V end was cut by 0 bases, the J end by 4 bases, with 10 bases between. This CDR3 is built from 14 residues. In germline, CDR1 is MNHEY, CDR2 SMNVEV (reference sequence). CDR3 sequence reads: CASSLSGQRYEQYF. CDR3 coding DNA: TGTGCCAGCAGTTTATCGGGTCAGAGGTACGAGCAGTACTTC.

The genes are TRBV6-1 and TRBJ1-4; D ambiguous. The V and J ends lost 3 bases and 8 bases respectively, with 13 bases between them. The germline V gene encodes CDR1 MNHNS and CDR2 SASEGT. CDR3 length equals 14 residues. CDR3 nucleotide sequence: TGTGCCAGCAGTGATGGGGAGGGATGGGAAAAACTGTTTTTT. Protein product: CASSDGEGWEKLFF.

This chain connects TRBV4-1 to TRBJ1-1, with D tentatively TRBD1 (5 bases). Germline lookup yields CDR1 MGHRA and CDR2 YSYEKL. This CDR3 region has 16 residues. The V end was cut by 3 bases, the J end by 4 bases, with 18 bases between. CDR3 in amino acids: CASSQGRARGGTEAFF. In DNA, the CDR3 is TGCGCCAGCAGCCAGGGCAGGGCCCGCGGGGGCACTGAAGCTTTCTTT.

CDR3 sequence: CASSRTANSPLHF. For the CDR3, the DNA is TGCGCCAGCAGTCGGACAGCTAATTCACCCCTCCACTTT. This rearrangement joins TRBV4-1 to TRBJ1-6, with D maybe TRBD1 (6 bases). V lost 6 bases and J 6 bases, leaving 9 bases between the germline ends. Germline values: CDR1 MGHRA, CDR2 YSYEKL. CDR3 length: 13 residues.

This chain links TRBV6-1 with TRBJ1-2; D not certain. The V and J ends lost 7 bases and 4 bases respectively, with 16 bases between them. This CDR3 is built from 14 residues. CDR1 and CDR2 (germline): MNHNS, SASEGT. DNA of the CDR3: TGTGCCAGCACCCCCCCTCGGGGTACCTATGGCTACACCTTC. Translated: CASTPPRGTYGYTF.

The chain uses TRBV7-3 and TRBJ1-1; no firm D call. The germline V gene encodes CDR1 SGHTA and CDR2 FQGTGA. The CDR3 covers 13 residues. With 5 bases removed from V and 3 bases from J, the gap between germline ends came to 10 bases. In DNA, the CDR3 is TGTGCCAGCAGCCAAAACACCTACACTGAAGCTTTCTTT. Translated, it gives CASSQNTYTEAFF.

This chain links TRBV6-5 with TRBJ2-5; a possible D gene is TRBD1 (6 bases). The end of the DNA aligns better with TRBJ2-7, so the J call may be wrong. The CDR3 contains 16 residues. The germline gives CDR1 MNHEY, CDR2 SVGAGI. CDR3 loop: CASSYGSQGPSYEQYF. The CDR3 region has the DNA TGTGCCAGCAGTTACGGGTCACAGGGACCATCCTACGAGCAGTACTTC.

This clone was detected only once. The CDR3 coding sequence is TGTGCCAGCAGCACAGATAGCGGGGTCGGCGAGCAGTACTTC. Translated, it gives CASSTDSGVGEQYF. The V and J genes are TRBV7-9 and TRBJ2-7, with 8 positions matching TRBD2. The V gene end was trimmed by 5 bases and the J gene end by 6 bases; junction bases not matched to a gene: 9. The CDR3 sequence is 14 residues long. Looked up from germline, CDR1 is SEHNR and CDR2 is FQNEAQ (reference sequence).

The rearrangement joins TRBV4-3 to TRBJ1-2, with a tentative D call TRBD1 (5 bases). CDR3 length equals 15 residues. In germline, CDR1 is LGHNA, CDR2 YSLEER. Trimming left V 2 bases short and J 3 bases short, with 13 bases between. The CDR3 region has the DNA TGCGCCAGCAGCCAACTACCCGGGGGAGACTATGGCTACACCTTC. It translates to CASSQLPGGDYGYTF.

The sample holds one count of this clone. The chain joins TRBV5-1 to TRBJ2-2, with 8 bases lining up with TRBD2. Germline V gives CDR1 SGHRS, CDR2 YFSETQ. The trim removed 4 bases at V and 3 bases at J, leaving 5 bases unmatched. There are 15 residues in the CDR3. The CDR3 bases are TGCGCCAGCAGCCCGGGACTAGTTGACACCGGGGAGCTGTTTTTT. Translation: CASSPGLVDTGELFF.

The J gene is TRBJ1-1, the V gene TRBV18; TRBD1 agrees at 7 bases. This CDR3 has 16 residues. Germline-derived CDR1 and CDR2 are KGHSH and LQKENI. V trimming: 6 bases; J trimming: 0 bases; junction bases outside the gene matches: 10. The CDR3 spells CASSPTGAGMNTEAFF. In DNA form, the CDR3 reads TGTGCCAGCTCTCCTACAGGGGCTGGTATGAACACTGAAGCTTTCTTT. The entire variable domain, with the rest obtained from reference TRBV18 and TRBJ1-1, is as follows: NAGVMQNPRHLVRRRGQEARLRCSPMKGHSHVYWYRQLPEEGLKFMVYLQKENIIDESGMPKERFSAEFPKEGPSILRIQQVVRGDSAAYFCASSPTGAGMNTEAFFGQGTRLTVV.

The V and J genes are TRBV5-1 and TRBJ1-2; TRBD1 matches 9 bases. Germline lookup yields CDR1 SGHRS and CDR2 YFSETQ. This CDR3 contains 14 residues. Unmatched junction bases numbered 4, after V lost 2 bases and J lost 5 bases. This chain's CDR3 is CASSLGQGFYGYTF. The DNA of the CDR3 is TGCGCCAGCAGCTTAGGACAGGGGTTTTATGGCTACACCTTC.

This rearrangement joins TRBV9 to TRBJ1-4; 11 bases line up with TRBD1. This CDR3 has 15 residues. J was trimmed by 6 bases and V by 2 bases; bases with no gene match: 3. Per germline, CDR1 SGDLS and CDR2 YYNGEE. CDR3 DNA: TGTGCCAGCAGCGTCGGACAGGGGGCTTATGAAAAACTGTTTTTT. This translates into CASSVGQGAYEKLFF.